These 21 T cell receptor beta chains originate from one sample sequenced in a study of T cell responses to AZD1222 COVID-19 vaccine. The data were produced by immunoSEQ multiplex PCR, yet TCRdb's version contains in-frame clones alone and is incomplete. The sample contains tens of thousands of clones, around 83% of which appear only once. The sequenced sample was peripheral blood, obtained on day 0 of AZD1222 vaccination. The receptors were gathered from an adult in good health.

The table lists this clone with a count of one. The chain links TRBV7-9 to TRBJ2-2; TRBD2 agrees at 8 bases. After removal of 4 bases from V and 1 base from J, the junction contained 2 bases not matched to a gene. This CDR3 contains 15 residues. Looked up from germline, CDR1 is SEHNR and CDR2 is FQNEAQ (reference sequence). In DNA form, the CDR3 reads TGTGCCAGCAGCTACAGCGGGGGGAACACCGGGGAGCTGTTTTTT. As protein: CASSYSGGNTGELFF.

The genes are TRBV9 and TRBJ2-1; TRBD2 might be the D (6 bases). Germline V gene sequence: CDR1 SGDLS, CDR2 YYNGEE. Trimming left V 6 bases short and J 7 bases short, with 20 bases between. CDR3 length: 15 residues. DNA for the CDR3: TGTGCCAGCAACGAAAAACCGGAGGGTCTTAATGAGCAGTTCTTC. Translation gives CASNEKPEGLNEQFF.

The V and J genes are TRBV5-1 and TRBJ2-7; D ambiguous. V was clipped by 4 bases and J by 7 bases, with 12 bases between them. The CDR3 loop spans 12 amino acids. Looked up from germline, CDR1 is SGHRS and CDR2 is YFSETQ. CDR3: CASSPPALEQYF. The CDR3 DNA is TGCGCCAGCAGCCCCCCGGCGTTAGAGCAGTACTTC.

The chain has TRBV10-3 and TRBJ1-4; possibly TRBD1 for D (5 bases). V was clipped by 0 bases and J by 14 bases, with 16 bases between them. Germline loops: CDR1 ENHRY, CDR2 SYGVKD. This CDR3 has 14 residues. The DNA of the CDR3 is TGTGCCATCAGTGAGTCTCAAGGGCAGGGTAGTCTGTTTTTT. Translated, it gives CAISESQGQGSLFF.

This clone has a handful of counts. The V gene is TRBV4-1, the J gene TRBJ1-5; D not certain. Per germline, CDR1 MGHRA and CDR2 YSYEKL. Trimming took 5 bases from V and 2 from J, leaving 10 bases between them. The CDR3 has 14 amino acids. The CDR3 nucleotides read TGCGCCAGCAGCGGGGTTCGTGGCAATCAGCCCCAGCATTTT. This encodes CASSGVRGNQPQHF.

This sequence joins TRBV27 and TRBJ1-4; no reliable D call. Germline CDR1 reads MNHEY; CDR2 reads SMNVEV (reference sequence). Trimming removed 6 bases at V and 8 bases at J, with 7 bases between. The CDR3 sequence is 11 residues long. The CDR3 reads CASRGGEKLFF. DNA of the CDR3: TGTGCCAGCAGGGGAGGCGAAAAACTGTTTTTT.

The CDR3 region has the DNA TGTGCCAGCCGACAGTCGACAGGGGAGATCACTGAAGCTTTCTTT. It translates to CASRQSTGEITEAFF. The chain links TRBV19 to TRBJ1-1; 8 bases align to TRBD1. V shed 9 bases and J 4 bases; nucleotides not matched to a gene: 13. The length of the CDR3 is 15 residues. Germline CDR1 is LNHDA and CDR2 is SQIVND (reference sequence).

A few counts support this clone. In nucleotides, the CDR3 is TGTGCCAGCAGCTTCCTTACAGGGCGCGAGCAGTACTTC. Residues: CASSFLTGREQYF. The V call is TRBV7-9, the J call TRBJ2-7, with D tentatively TRBD1 (6 bases). The germline gives CDR1 SEHNR, CDR2 FQNEAQ (reference sequence). The CDR3 extends over 13 amino acids. Trimming cost V 3 bases and J 6 bases, with 12 bases left between them.

The V and J genes are TRBV14 and TRBJ2-5; 11 bases map to TRBD2. The CDR3 contains 15 residues. Losses at the gene ends were 1 base for V and 7 bases for J; bases not matched to a gene: 5. Germline CDR1 is SGHDN and CDR2 is FVKESK. CDR3 residues: CASSQASGGPRTQYF. The CDR3 region has the DNA TGTGCCAGCAGCCAAGCTAGCGGGGGGCCGCGGACCCAGTACTTC.

The chain links TRBV4-1 to TRBJ1-6; D call uncertain. The CDR3 sequence is 17 residues long. From germline, CDR1 is MGHRA and CDR2 YSYEKL. V shed 6 bases and J shed 6 bases, with 21 bases lying between them. The chain's CDR3 is CASREGWLSRGNSPLHF. CDR3 DNA sequence: TGCGCCAGCAGGGAAGGATGGCTCTCACGGGGTAATTCACCCCTCCACTTT.

The chain employs TRBV10-2 and TRBJ2-6, with D perhaps being TRBD1 or TRBD2 (5 bases each). The V and J ends lost 10 bases and 4 bases respectively, with 20 bases between them. Germline V gene lookup returns CDR1 WSHSY and CDR2 SAAADI. CDR3 size: 16 residues. Written as DNA, the CDR3 is TGCGCCACTCGGGGCCTCCTTTCGGCAGGGGCCAACGTCCTGACTTTC. Protein product: CATRGLLSAGANVLTF.

CDR3 nucleotide sequence: TGTGCCAGCAGCTTAGGCGTGATCGAGGGGAGCAATCAGCCCCAGCATTTT. Protein sequence: CASSLGVIEGSNQPQHF. The chain uses TRBV7-9 and TRBJ1-5, with D tentatively TRBD1 (5 bases). The germline V gene encodes CDR1 SEHNR and CDR2 FQNEAQ (reference sequence). The V gene lost 1 base and the J gene lost 1 base, with 14 bases spanning the gap. The CDR3 is 17 residues long. Full variable domain (rest looked up from reference TRBV7-9 and TRBJ1-5): DTGVSQNPRHKITKRGQNVTFRCDPISEHNRLYWYRQTLGQGPEFLTYFQNEAQLEKSRLLSDRFSAERPKGSFSTLEIQRTEQGDSAMYLCASSLGVIEGSNQPQHFGDGTRLSIL.

In nucleotides, the CDR3 is TGTGCCAGCAGTTTTAACCCCGACCGTTGGAGAGAGACCCAGTACTTC. The encoded protein is CASSFNPDRWRETQYF. This rearrangement joins TRBV28 to TRBJ2-5; D gene ambiguous. CDR1 MDHEN and CDR2 SYDVKM come from the germline V gene. The CDR3 consists of 16 residues. Trimming stripped 3 bases from V and 4 bases from J, with 18 bases between.

The genes are TRBV11-2 and TRBJ2-7; 9 bases align to TRBD2. Germline V gives CDR1 SGHAT, CDR2 FQNNGV. The length of the CDR3 is 17 residues. V trimming: 5 bases; J trimming: 5 bases; junction bases outside the gene matches: 16. The CDR3 spells CASSPDARGGLYNEQYF. CDR3 nucleotide sequence: TGTGCCAGCAGCCCAGACGCGCGGGGGGGCCTTTACAACGAGCAGTACTTC. The complete variable domain, with remaining parts taken from reference TRBV11-2 and TRBJ2-7, reads EAGVAQSPRYKIIEKRQSVAFWCNPISGHATLYWYQQILGQGPKLLIQFQNNGVVDDSQLPKDRFSAERLKGVDSTLKIQPAKLEDSAVYLCASSPDARGGLYNEQYFGPGTRLTVT.

The chain has TRBV6-1 and TRBJ1-2, with 8 bases identical to TRBD1. The CDR3 contains 16 residues. Germline values: CDR1 MNHNS, CDR2 SASEGT. J was trimmed by 7 bases and V by 2 bases; bases with no gene match: 12. CDR3 loop: CASSEIQGQGGSGYTF. The CDR3 region has the DNA TGTGCCAGCAGTGAAATCCAAGGACAGGGTGGATCTGGCTACACCTTC.

The V and J genes are TRBV5-4 and TRBJ1-5, with 12 bases matching TRBD1. Germline V gene lookup returns CDR1 SGHNT and CDR2 YYREEE (reference sequence). The CDR3 extends over 20 amino acids. Unmatched junction bases numbered 18, after V lost 5 bases and J lost 3 bases. The CDR3: CASSYKSGTGGEIYNQPQHF. In DNA form, the CDR3 reads TGTGCCAGCAGTTATAAATCCGGGACAGGGGGCGAGATCTACAATCAGCCCCAGCATTTT. The full variable domain, with the rest looked up from reference TRBV5-4 and TRBJ1-5, is ETGVTQSPTHLIKTRGQQVTLRCSSQSGHNTVSWYQQALGQGPQFIFQYYREEENGRGNFPPRFSGLQFPNYSSELNVNALELDDSALYLCASSYKSGTGGEIYNQPQHFGDGTRLSIL.

This clone was counted between two and nine times. This sequence joins TRBV18 and TRBJ2-1; no firm D call. Germline V gives CDR1 KGHSH, CDR2 LQKENI. Trimming took 7 bases from V and 5 from J, leaving 6 bases between them. The CDR3 loop spans 11 amino acids. The CDR3 DNA is TGTGCCAGCTTAGGGAACAATGAGCAGTTCTTC. It translates to CASLGNNEQFF.

The chain recombines TRBV23-1 with TRBJ1-5, with a possible D match to TRBD1 (5 bases). TRBV23-1 carries the ORF label, with uncertain function. This CDR3 is built from 17 residues. The ends were cut back, 1 base at V and 0 bases at J, with 13 bases in the middle. The CDR3 bases are TGCGCCAGCAGTCAATGCCGGACACCTTATAGCAATCAGCCCCAGCATTTT. Protein sequence: CASSQCRTPYSNQPQHF.

V gene TRBV30 combines with J gene TRBJ2-2, with 7 bases aligning to TRBD2. V lost 2 bases to trimming and J lost 7 bases; unmatched junction nucleotides: 13. Germline V gene sequence: CDR1 GTSNPN, CDR2 SVGIG (reference sequence). This CDR3 is built from 16 residues. The chain's CDR3 is CAWSPFLWGGIGELFF. The CDR3 region has the DNA TGTGCCTGGAGTCCCTTCCTTTGGGGGGGAATCGGGGAGCTGTTTTTT.

This chain connects TRBV7-8 to TRBJ2-7; the match to TRBD1 covers 8 bases. This CDR3 is 15 amino acids long. V was clipped by 5 bases and J by 0 bases; unmatched bases: 6. CDR1 SGHVS and CDR2 FQNEAQ come from the germline V gene. The CDR3, as DNA: TGTGCCAGCAGCCCGTGGACAGGGAGCTCCTACGAGCAGTACTTC. Its protein product is CASSPWTGSSYEQYF. Full variable domain (missing parts from reference TRBV7-8 and TRBJ2-7): GAGVSQSPRYKVAKRGQDVALRCDPISGHVSLFWYQQALGQGPEFLTYFQNEAQLDKSGLPSDRFFAERPEGSVSTLKIQRTQQEDSAVYLCASSPWTGSSYEQYFGPGTRLTVT.

CDR3 loop: CASSPPPSGPNNEQFF. CDR3 bases: TGCGCCAGCAGCCCCCCCCCTAGCGGGCCTAACAATGAGCAGTTCTTC. V and J are TRBV5-1 and TRBJ2-1, with 8 nucleotides matching TRBD2. With V trimmed by 4 bases and J by 5 bases, 11 bases remained unmatched. This CDR3 has 16 amino acids. Germline V gene sequence: CDR1 SGHRS, CDR2 YFSETQ.